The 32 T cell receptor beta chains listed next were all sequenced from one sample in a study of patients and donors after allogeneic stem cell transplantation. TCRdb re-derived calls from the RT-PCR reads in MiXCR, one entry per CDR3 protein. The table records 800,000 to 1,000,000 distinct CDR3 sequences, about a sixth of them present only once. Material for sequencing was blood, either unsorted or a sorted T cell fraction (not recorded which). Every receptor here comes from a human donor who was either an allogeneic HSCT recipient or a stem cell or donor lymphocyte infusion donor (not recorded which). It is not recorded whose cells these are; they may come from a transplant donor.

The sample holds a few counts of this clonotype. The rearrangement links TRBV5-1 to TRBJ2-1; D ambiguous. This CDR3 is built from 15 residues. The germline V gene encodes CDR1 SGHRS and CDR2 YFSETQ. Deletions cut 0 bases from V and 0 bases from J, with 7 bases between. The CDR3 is CASSLESLSYNEQFF. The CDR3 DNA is TGCGCCAGCAGCTTGGAGTCCCTCTCCTACAATGAGCAGTTCTTC.

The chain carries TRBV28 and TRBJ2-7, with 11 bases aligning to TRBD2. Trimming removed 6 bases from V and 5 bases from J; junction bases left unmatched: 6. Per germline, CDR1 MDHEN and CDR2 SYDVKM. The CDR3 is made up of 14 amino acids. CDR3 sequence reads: CASRTSGSLNEQYF. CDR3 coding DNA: TGTGCCAGCAGAACTAGCGGGAGTTTAAACGAGCAGTACTTC.

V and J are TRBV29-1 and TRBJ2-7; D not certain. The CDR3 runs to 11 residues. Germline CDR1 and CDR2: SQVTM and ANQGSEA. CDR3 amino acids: CSASWSYEQYF. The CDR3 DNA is TGCAGTGCGAGCTGGTCCTACGAGCAGTACTTC.

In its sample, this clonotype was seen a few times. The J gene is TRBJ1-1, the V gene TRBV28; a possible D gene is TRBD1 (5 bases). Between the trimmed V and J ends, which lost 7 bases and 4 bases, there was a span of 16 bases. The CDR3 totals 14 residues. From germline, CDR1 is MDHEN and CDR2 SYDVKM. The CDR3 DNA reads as TGTGCCAGCACCATAATCGGGGGGGGCACTGAAGCTTTCTTT. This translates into CASTIIGGGTEAFF.

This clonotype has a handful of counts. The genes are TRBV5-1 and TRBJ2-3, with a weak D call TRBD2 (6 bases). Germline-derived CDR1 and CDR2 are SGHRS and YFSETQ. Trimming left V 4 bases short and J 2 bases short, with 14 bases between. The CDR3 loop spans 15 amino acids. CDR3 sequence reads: CASSLRDFSTDTQYF. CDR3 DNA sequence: TGCGCCAGCAGCCTCCGGGACTTCTCCACAGATACGCAGTATTTT.

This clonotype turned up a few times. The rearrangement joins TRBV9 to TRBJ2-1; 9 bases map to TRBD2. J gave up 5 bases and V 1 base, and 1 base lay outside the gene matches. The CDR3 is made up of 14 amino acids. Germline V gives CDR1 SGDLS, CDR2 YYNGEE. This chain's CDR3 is CASSVTSGHNEQFF. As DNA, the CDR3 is TGTGCCAGCAGCGTAACTAGCGGGCACAATGAGCAGTTCTTC.

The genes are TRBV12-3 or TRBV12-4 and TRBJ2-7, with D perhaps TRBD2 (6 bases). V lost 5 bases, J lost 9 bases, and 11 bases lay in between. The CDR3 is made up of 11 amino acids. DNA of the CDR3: TGTGCCAGCAGTCTGGGACTTGGGCAGTACTTC. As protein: CASSLGLGQYF.

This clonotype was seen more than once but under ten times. The CDR3 loop is CASSLSGRADEQFF. The CDR3 DNA reads as TGTGCCAGCAGTTTAAGCGGGAGGGCCGATGAGCAGTTCTTC. J is TRBJ2-1 and V is TRBV12-3 or TRBV12-4, with 10 positions matching TRBD2. J gave up 8 bases and V 2 bases, and 3 bases lay outside the gene matches. There are 14 residues in the CDR3.

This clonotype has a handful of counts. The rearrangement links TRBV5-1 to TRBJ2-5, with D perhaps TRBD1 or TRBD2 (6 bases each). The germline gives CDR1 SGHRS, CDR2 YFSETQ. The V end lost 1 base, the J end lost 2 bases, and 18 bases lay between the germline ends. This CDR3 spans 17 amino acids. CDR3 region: CASSLLEGGRTQETQYF. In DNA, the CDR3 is TGCGCCAGCAGCTTGTTAGAGGGGGGACGGACGCAAGAGACCCAGTACTTC.

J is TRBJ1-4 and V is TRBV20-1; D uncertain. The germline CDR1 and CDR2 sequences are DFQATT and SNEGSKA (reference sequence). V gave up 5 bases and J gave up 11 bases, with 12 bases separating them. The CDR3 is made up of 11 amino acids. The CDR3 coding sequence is TGCAGTGCTGGACGGGAGGGCAAACTGTTTTTT. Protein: CSAGREGKLFF.

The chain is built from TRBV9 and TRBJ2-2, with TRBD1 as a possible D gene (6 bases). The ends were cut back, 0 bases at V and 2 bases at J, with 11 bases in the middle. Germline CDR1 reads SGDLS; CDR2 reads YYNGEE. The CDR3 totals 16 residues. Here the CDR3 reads CASSVDGTLNTGELFF. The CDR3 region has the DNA TGTGCCAGCAGCGTAGACGGGACACTTAACACCGGGGAGCTGTTTTTT.

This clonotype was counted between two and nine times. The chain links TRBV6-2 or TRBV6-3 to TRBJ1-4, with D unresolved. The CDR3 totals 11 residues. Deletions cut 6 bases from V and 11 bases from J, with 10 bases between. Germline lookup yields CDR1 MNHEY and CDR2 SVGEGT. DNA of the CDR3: TGTGCCAGCAGCGACCGAAAGAAACTGTTTTTT. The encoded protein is CASSDRKKLFF.

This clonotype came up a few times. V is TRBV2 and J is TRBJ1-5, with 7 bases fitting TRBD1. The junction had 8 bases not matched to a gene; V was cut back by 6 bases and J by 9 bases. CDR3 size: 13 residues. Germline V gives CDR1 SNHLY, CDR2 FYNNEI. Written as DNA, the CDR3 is TGTGCCAGCAGCGCGACAGGGCGCGGGCCCCAGCATTTT. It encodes CASSATGRGPQHF.

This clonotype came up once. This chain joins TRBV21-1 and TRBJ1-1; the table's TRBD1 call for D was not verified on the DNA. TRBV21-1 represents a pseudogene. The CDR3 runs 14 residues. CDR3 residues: CASSKGQQNTEAFF. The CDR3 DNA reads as TGTGCCAGCAGCAAGGGACAGCAGAACACTGAAGCTTTCTTT.

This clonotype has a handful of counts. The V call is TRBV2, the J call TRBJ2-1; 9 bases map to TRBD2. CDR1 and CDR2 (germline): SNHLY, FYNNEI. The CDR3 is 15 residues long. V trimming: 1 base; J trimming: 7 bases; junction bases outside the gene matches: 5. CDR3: CASSEEGLAHNEQFF. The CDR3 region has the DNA TGTGCCAGCAGTGAAGAGGGACTAGCTCATAATGAGCAGTTCTTC.

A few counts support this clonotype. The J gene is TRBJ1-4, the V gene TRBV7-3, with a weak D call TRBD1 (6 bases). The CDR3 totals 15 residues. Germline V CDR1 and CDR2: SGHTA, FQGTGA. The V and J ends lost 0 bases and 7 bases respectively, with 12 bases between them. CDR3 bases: TGTGCCAGCAGCTTAACCGGACAGAAAGGTGAAAAACTGTTTTTT. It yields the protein CASSLTGQKGEKLFF.

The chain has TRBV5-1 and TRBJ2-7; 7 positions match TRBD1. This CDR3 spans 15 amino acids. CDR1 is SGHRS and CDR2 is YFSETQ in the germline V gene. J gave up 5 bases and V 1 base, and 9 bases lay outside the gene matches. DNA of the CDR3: TGCGCCAGCAGCTTGATCTCTAGAGGGGGCCACGAGCAGTACTTC. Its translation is CASSLISRGGHEQYF.

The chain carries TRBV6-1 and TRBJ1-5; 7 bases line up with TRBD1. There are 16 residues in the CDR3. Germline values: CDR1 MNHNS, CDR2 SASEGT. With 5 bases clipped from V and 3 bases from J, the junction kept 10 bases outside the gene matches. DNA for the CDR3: TGTGCCAGCAGTCCGCGACAGGGTCGGAACAATCAGCCCCAGCATTTT. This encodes CASSPRQGRNNQPQHF.

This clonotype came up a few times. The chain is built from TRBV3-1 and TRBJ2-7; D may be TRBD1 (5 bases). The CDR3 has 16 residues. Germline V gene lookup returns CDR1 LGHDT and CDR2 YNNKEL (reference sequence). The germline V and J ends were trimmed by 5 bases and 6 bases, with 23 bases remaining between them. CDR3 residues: CASSYAGATWGCEQYF. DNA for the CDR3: TGTGCCAGCAGCTACGCTGGGGCGACCTGGGGCTGCGAGCAGTACTTC.

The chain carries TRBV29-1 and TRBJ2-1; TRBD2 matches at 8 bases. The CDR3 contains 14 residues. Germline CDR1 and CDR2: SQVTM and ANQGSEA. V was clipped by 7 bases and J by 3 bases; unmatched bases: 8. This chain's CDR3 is CSDRLSGGYNEQFF. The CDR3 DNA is TGCAGCGACCGATTAAGCGGGGGCTACAATGAGCAGTTCTTC.

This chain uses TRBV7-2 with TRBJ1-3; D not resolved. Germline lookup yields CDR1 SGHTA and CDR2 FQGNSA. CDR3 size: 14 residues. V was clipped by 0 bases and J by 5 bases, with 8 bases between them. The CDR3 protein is CASSLAGRRNTIYF. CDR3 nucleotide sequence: TGTGCCAGCAGCTTAGCTGGCCGGCGAAACACCATATATTTT.

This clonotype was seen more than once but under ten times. The CDR3 DNA follows: TGTGCCAGCAGCCTGCGGATCAGCTCCTACAATGAGCAGTTCTTC. This encodes CASSLRISSYNEQFF. This chain uses TRBV12-3 or TRBV12-4 with TRBJ2-1; no clear D. The CDR3 is 15 residues long. Deletions cut 6 bases from V and 0 bases from J, with 12 bases between.

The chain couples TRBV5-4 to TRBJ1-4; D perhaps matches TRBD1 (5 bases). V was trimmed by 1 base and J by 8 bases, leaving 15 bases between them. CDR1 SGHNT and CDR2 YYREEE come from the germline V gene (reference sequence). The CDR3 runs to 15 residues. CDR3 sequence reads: CASSLRTGSEEKLFF. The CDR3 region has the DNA TGTGCCAGCAGCTTGCGCACAGGCTCTGAGGAAAAACTGTTTTTT. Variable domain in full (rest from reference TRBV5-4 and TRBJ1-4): ETGVTQSPTHLIKTRGQQVTLRCSSQSGHNTVSWYQQALGQGPQFIFQYYREEENGRGNFPPRFSGLQFPNYSSELNVNALELDDSALYLCASSLRTGSEEKLFFGSGTQLSVL.

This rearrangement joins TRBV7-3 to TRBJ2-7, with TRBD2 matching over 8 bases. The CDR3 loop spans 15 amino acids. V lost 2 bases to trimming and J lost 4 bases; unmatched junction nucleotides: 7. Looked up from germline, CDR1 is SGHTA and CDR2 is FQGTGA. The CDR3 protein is CASSLLAGPSYEQYF. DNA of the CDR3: TGTGCCAGCAGCTTATTAGCGGGGCCGTCATACGAGCAGTACTTC.

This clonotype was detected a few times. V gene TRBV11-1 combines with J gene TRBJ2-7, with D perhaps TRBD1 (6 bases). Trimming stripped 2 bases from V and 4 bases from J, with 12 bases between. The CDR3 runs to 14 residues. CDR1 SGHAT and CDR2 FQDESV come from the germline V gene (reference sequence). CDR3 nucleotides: TGTGCCAGCAGCTTATCTCAGGGGCTGTACGAGCAGTACTTC. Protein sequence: CASSLSQGLYEQYF.

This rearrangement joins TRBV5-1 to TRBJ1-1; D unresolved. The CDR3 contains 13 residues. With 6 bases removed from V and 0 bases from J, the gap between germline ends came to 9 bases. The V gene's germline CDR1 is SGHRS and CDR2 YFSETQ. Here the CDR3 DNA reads TGCGCCAGCAAACAGACCATGAACACTGAAGCTTTCTTT. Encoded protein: CASKQTMNTEAFF.

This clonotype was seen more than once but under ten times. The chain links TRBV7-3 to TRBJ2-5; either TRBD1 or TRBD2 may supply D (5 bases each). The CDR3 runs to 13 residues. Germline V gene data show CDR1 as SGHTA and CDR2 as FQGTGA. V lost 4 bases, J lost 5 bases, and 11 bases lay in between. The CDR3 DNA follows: TGTGCCAGCAGCTACTCCAGGGAGGAGACCCAGTACTTC. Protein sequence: CASSYSREETQYF. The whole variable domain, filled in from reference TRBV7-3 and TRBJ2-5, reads GAGVSQTPSNKVTEKGKYVELRCDPISGHTALYWYRQSLGQGPEFLIYFQGTGAADDSGLPNDRFFAVRPEGSVSTLKIQRTERGDSAVYLCASSYSREETQYFGPGTRLLVL.

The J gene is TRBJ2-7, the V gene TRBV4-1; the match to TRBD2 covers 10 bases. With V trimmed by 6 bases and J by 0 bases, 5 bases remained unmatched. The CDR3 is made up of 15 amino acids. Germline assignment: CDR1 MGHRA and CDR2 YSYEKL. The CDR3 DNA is TGCGCCAGCAGGGAGTCTAGCGGGGGCTCCTACGAGCAGTACTTC. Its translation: CASRESSGGSYEQYF.

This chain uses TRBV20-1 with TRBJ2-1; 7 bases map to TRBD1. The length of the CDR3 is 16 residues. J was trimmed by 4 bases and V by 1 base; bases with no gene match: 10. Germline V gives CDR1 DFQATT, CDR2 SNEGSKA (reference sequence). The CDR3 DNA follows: TGCAGTGCTAGAGCCCCAAGACAGGGCCAATACAATGAGCAGTTCTTC. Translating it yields CSARAPRQGQYNEQFF.

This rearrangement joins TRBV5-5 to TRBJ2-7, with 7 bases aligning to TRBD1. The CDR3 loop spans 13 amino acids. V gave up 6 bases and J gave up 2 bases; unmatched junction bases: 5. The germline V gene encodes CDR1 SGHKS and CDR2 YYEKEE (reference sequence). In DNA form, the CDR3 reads TGTGCCAGCACCTTAACAGGGGCCTACGAGCAGTACTTC. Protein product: CASTLTGAYEQYF.

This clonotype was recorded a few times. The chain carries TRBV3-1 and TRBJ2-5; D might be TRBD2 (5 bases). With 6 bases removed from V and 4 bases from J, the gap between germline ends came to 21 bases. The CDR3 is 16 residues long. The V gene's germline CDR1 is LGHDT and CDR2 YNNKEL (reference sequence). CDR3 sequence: CASRMGQRPTRETQYF. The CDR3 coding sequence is TGTGCCAGCAGGATGGGTCAGCGGCCGACCCGAGAGACCCAGTACTTC.

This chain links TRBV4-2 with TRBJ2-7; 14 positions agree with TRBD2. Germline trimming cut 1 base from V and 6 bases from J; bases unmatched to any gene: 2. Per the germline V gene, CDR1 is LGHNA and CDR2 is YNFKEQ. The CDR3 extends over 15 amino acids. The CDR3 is CASSQGTSGGSEQYF. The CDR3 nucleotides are TGTGCCAGCAGCCAAGGGACTAGCGGGGGGTCCGAGCAGTACTTC.